This entry lists 28 T cell receptor beta chains sequenced from one sample in a study of blood T cell repertoires in COVID-19. Only in-frame clones appear in the TCRdb table, and some are missing; sequencing was by immunoSEQ multiplex PCR. The repertoire consists of roughly 200,000 clones, with more than 80% occurring once and the leading ten covering 6.5% to 10%. Specimen: peripheral blood. The receptors were sampled from a woman in her sixties or seventies with acute or convalescent COVID-19.

This clone was counted a few times. The rearrangement joins TRBV11-1 to TRBJ1-2; D is unclear. Looked up from germline, CDR1 is SGHAT and CDR2 is FQDESV (reference sequence). V lost 9 bases to trimming and J lost 6 bases, with 17 bases between them. The CDR3 totals 13 residues. CDR3 bases: TGTGCCAGTTCCAGTGGATCCGGGGATGGCTACACCTTC. Translation: CASSSGSGDGYTF.

The chain employs TRBV6-5 and TRBJ1-1, with 7 bases that match TRBD1. V was clipped by 5 bases and J by 3 bases; unmatched bases: 3. The CDR3 is 13 amino acids. Germline loops: CDR1 MNHEY, CDR2 SVGAGI. The DNA of the CDR3 is TGTGCCAGCAGTCTCGACAGGGACACTGAAGCTTTCTTT. Its translation: CASSLDRDTEAFF.

The V gene is TRBV25-1, the J gene TRBJ1-2, with D unclear. Per germline, CDR1 MGHDK and CDR2 SYGVNS. The CDR3 runs to 13 residues. With 5 bases removed from V and 5 bases from J, the gap between germline ends came to 12 bases. The CDR3 here is CASSLHGAYGYTF. The CDR3 bases are TGTGCCAGCAGTCTGCATGGAGCGTATGGCTACACCTTC.

This chain links TRBV28 with TRBJ1-1, with D maybe TRBD1 (5 bases). This CDR3 is built from 14 residues. Germline V gene sequence: CDR1 MDHEN, CDR2 SYDVKM. V lost 8 bases and J 1 base, leaving 14 bases between the germline ends. The chain's CDR3 is CASGPGGTNTEAFF. The DNA of the CDR3 is TGTGCCAGCGGCCCCGGGGGTACGAACACTGAAGCTTTCTTT. Supplemented by reference TRBV28 and TRBJ1-1, the full variable domain reads DVKVTQSSRYLVKRTGEKVFLECVQDMDHENMFWYRQDPGLGLRLIYFSYDVKMKEKGDIPEGYSVSREKKERFSLILESASTNQTSMYLCASGPGGTNTEAFFGQGTRLTVV.

V usage is TRBV28 and J usage is TRBJ2-7; D possibly corresponds to TRBD2 (7 bases). In germline, CDR1 is MDHEN, CDR2 SYDVKM. CDR3 length: 13 residues. V shed 5 bases and J shed 5 bases, with 13 bases lying between them. The CDR3 coding sequence is TGTGCCAGCAGTGGGGGGGCGCTAGACGAGCAGTACGTC. This encodes CASSGGALDEQYV.

J is TRBJ2-2 and V is TRBV19; 10 bases are shared with TRBD1. Germline CDR1 and CDR2: LNHDA and SQIVND (reference sequence). This CDR3 is built from 16 residues. V lost 4 bases to trimming and J lost 6 bases; unmatched junction nucleotides: 8. The CDR3 here is CASSTPGQGRSGELFF. Here the CDR3 DNA reads TGTGCCAGTAGTACCCCGGGACAGGGGAGGTCCGGGGAGCTGTTTTTT.

The chain links TRBV5-1 to TRBJ2-3; weak D call: TRBD1 (5 bases). The V gene lost 7 bases and the J gene lost 2 bases, with 20 bases spanning the gap. The CDR3 has 16 residues. Germline V gives CDR1 SGHRS, CDR2 YFSETQ. The CDR3 protein is CASQRTRVMATDTQYF. The CDR3 DNA is TGCGCCAGCCAACGCACCAGGGTGATGGCCACAGATACGCAGTATTTT.

The chain recombines TRBV7-6 with TRBJ2-1; TRBD2 is a possible D gene (6 bases). Per the germline V gene, CDR1 is SGHVS and CDR2 is FNYEAQ. The CDR3 covers 15 residues. V was pared by 1 base and J by 8 bases, with 15 bases between. The CDR3 sequence is CASSLELAEVDEQFF. DNA of the CDR3: TGTGCCAGCAGCTTAGAACTAGCCGAGGTAGATGAGCAGTTCTTC.

Concerning this clone itself: The sample carries other DNA sequences with the same CDR3. V gene TRBV5-1 combines with J gene TRBJ1-1; the D gene is possibly TRBD1 (5 bases). This CDR3 is 13 amino acids long. Germline loops: CDR1 SGHRS, CDR2 YFSETQ. V lost 4 bases and J 1 base, leaving 8 bases between the germline ends. CDR3 loop: CASSPTGNTEAFF. The CDR3 nucleotides read TGCGCCAGCAGCCCAACAGGGAACACTGAAGCTTTCTTT. Variable domain in full (rest from reference TRBV5-1 and TRBJ1-1): KAGVTQTPRYLIKTRGQQVTLSCSPISGHRSVSWYQQTPGQGLQFLFEYFSETQRNKGNFPGRFSGRQFSNSRSEMNVSTLELGDSALYLCASSPTGNTEAFFGQGTRLTVV.

The chain joins TRBV28 to TRBJ2-3, with 9 bases that match TRBD1. In germline, CDR1 is MDHEN, CDR2 SYDVKM. Trimming took 6 bases from V and 3 from J; bases not matched to a gene: 4. The CDR3 runs to 14 residues. The CDR3 sequence: CASRSGQGTDTQYF. The CDR3 bases are TGTGCCAGCAGGTCCGGACAGGGGACAGATACGCAGTATTTT. The entire variable domain, with the rest obtained from reference TRBV28 and TRBJ2-3, is as follows: DVKVTQSSRYLVKRTGEKVFLECVQDMDHENMFWYRQDPGLGLRLIYFSYDVKMKEKGDIPEGYSVSREKKERFSLILESASTNQTSMYLCASRSGQGTDTQYFGPGTRLTVL.

The V gene is TRBV10-3, the J gene TRBJ1-5, with TRBD1 identical over 8 bases. Germline-derived CDR1 and CDR2 are ENHRY and SYGVKD. Unmatched junction bases numbered 3, after V lost 2 bases and J lost 6 bases. The CDR3 length is 14 residues. Here the CDR3 DNA reads TGTGCCATCAGTGAGGGGGACAGGCTTCAGCCCCAGCATTTT. It specifies CAISEGDRLQPQHF.

The rearrangement uses TRBV5-1 and TRBJ2-1; 10 nucleotides align to TRBD2. Germline values: CDR1 SGHRS, CDR2 YFSETQ. Unmatched junction bases numbered 4, after V lost 0 bases and J lost 4 bases. The CDR3 has 16 amino acids. Here the CDR3 reads CASSLEASGGYNEQFF. The DNA of the CDR3 is TGCGCCAGCAGCTTGGAGGCTAGCGGGGGATACAATGAGCAGTTCTTC.

This chain uses TRBV19 with TRBJ2-1; a weak D match, TRBD1 (8 bases). Trimming removed 1 base from V and 9 bases from J, with 19 bases in between. Germline CDR1 and CDR2: LNHDA and SQIVND (reference sequence). CDR3 length equals 16 residues. The DNA of the CDR3 is TGTGCCAGTAGTATAGGTCGACGACAGGGGAGGGGTGAGCAGTTCTTC. It yields the protein CASSIGRRQGRGEQFF.

The V and J genes are TRBV3-1 (or the pseudogene TRBV3-2) and TRBJ1-2; the match to TRBD1 covers 7 bases. The V gene end was trimmed by 4 bases and the J gene end by 4 bases; junction bases not matched to a gene: 12. The CDR3 contains 16 residues. Germline V gives CDR1 LGHDT, CDR2 YNNKEL (reference sequence). In DNA, the CDR3 is TGTGCCAGCAGCCCTTACTACAGGGGCCTATCCTATGGCTACACCTTC. Protein sequence: CASSPYYRGLSYGYTF.

This chain joins TRBV11-2 and TRBJ2-1; TRBD1 is a possible D gene (6 bases). V dropped 0 bases and J dropped 9 bases, with 12 bases sitting between them. Germline V lookup: CDR1 SGHAT, CDR2 FQNNGV. The CDR3 has 14 residues. The CDR3 protein is CASSLEDRYGEQFF. CDR3 in DNA: TGTGCCAGCAGCTTAGAGGACAGATACGGTGAGCAGTTCTTC.

The rearrangement joins TRBV6-1 to TRBJ2-5; TRBD2 matches at 14 bases. This CDR3 has 18 amino acids. Trimming at V came to 3 bases and at J to 1 base, leaving 7 bases not matched to a gene. CDR1 and CDR2 (germline): MNHNS, SASEGT. In DNA, the CDR3 is TGTGCCAGCAGTGACGGACTAGCGGGAGGCCCGAGCCAAGAGACCCAGTACTTC. As protein: CASSDGLAGGPSQETQYF.

The chain carries TRBV10-3 and TRBJ2-7; TRBD2 matches 7 bases. Germline V gene sequence: CDR1 ENHRY, CDR2 SYGVKD. CDR3 length equals 13 residues. After removal of 5 bases from V and 3 bases from J, the junction contained 4 bases not matched to a gene. The CDR3 region is CAISRGVNYEQYV. The CDR3 DNA is TGTGCCATCAGTCGGGGGGTGAACTACGAGCAGTACGTC.

The DNA of the CDR3 is TGTGCCAGCAGCCAAGATGGGACAGGGGGGATCGAAGCTAATGAAAAACTGTTTTTT. Amino acids: CASSQDGTGGIEANEKLFF. This chain uses TRBV3-1 (or the pseudogene TRBV3-2) with TRBJ1-4; 11 nucleotides match TRBD1. V lost 0 bases, J lost 3 bases, and 9 bases stayed unmatched. CDR1 is LGHDT, CDR2 YNNKEL, per germline (reference sequence). The CDR3 has 19 residues.

The J gene is TRBJ1-2, the V gene TRBV7-8, with 10 bases aligning to TRBD1. Per germline, CDR1 SGHVS and CDR2 FQNEAQ. CDR3 length: 13 residues. V lost 5 bases and J lost 7; bases outside the gene matches: 4. As DNA, the CDR3 is TGTGCCAGCAGCCACCGGACAGGGGGTGGCTACACCTTC. It specifies CASSHRTGGGYTF.

V and J are TRBV24-1 and TRBJ1-1; D might be TRBD1 (5 bases). This CDR3 is built from 13 residues. CDR1 is KGHDR and CDR2 is SFDVKD in the germline V gene. The V and J ends lost 5 bases and 2 bases respectively, with 8 bases between them. The CDR3 DNA reads as TGTGCCACCAGTGCTCAGGGAAACACTGAAGCTTTCTTT. Translation gives CATSAQGNTEAFF.

CDR3 bases: TGTGCCACCAGTGAGCCCCGAGTGGGAGTGGCAGATACGCAGTATTTT. Translated: CATSEPRVGVADTQYF. The chain employs TRBV24-1 and TRBJ2-3; a possible D gene is TRBD2 (5 bases). Trimming took 4 bases from V and 4 from J, leaving 17 bases between them. CDR3 size: 16 residues. CDR1 is KGHDR, CDR2 SFDVKD, per germline.

The chain combines TRBV5-1 with TRBJ2-7; 8 positions match TRBD1. V shed 6 bases, J shed 4 bases, and the junction held 6 bases outside the gene matches. The CDR3 length is 13 residues. Germline CDR1 and CDR2: SGHRS and YFSETQ. DNA of the CDR3: TGCGCCAGCACGGGACAGGAGGTATACGAGCAGTACTTC. Translated: CASTGQEVYEQYF.

The V gene is TRBV3-1 (or the pseudogene TRBV3-2), the J gene TRBJ2-7, with D tentatively TRBD1 (6 bases). CDR1 is LGHDT, CDR2 YNNKEL, per germline (reference sequence). The CDR3 loop spans 14 amino acids. V lost 4 bases and J lost 2, with 12 bases in between. CDR3 DNA sequence: TGTGCCAGCAGCCGGACAGTTTCGGCCTACGAGCAGTACTTC. It codes for CASSRTVSAYEQYF.

The chain joins TRBV19 to TRBJ1-5; D ambiguous. The CDR3 loop spans 14 amino acids. V shed 3 bases and J shed 3 bases, with 9 bases lying between them. Per germline, CDR1 LNHDA and CDR2 SQIVND (reference sequence). As DNA, the CDR3 is TGTGCCAGTAGTATCAGCGGATTCAATCAGCCCCAGCATTTT. It codes for CASSISGFNQPQHF.

The V and J genes are TRBV5-1 and TRBJ2-7; D might be TRBD1 (6 bases). The V and J ends lost 4 bases and 3 bases respectively, with 17 bases between them. There are 15 residues in the CDR3. Germline CDR1 reads SGHRS; CDR2 reads YFSETQ. The CDR3 DNA sequence: TGCGCCAGCAGCGGGGGCGCAGGGGCTAGCTACGAGCAGTACTTC. Translated: CASSGGAGASYEQYF.

J is TRBJ1-2 and V is TRBV2, with D tentatively TRBD1 (6 bases). This CDR3 is built from 16 residues. Germline CDR1 SNHLY, CDR2 FYNNEI. V was pared by 4 bases and J by 0 bases, with 15 bases between. CDR3 sequence reads: CASSGGHWGANYGYTF. The CDR3 DNA follows: TGTGCCAGCAGTGGGGGACACTGGGGAGCTAACTATGGCTACACCTTC.

This clone came up a few times. The rearrangement uses TRBV7-9 and TRBJ1-5; D is possibly TRBD1 (6 bases). CDR3 length equals 17 residues. V shed 3 bases and J shed 0 bases, with 15 bases lying between them. Germline V gene lookup returns CDR1 SEHNR and CDR2 FQNEAQ (reference sequence). The DNA of the CDR3 is TGTGCCAGCAGCTTCCAACCGGACAGTTATAGCAATCAGCCCCAGCATTTT. Protein: CASSFQPDSYSNQPQHF.

The J gene is TRBJ1-2, the V gene TRBV6-5, with D possibly TRBD1 on 6 matching bases. The germline V gene encodes CDR1 MNHEY and CDR2 SVGAGI. CDR3 length: 13 amino acids. V was trimmed by 2 bases and J by 8 bases, leaving 12 bases between them. For the CDR3, the DNA is TGTGCCAGCAGTTACAGGGGGTCGGGCGGCTACACCTTC. It encodes CASSYRGSGGYTF.